This T cell receptor (beta chain) emerged from a study of T cells in Graves' hyperthyroidism and ophthalmopathy. Findings of the study overall: Ophthalmopathy cases were set apart from stable hyperthyroidism by a 13 V-J model.

Diagnosing involved the use of clinical symptoms, serum thyroxine and TRAb, thyroid ultrasound and orbital computed tomography. PBMCs came from 10 ml fresh peripheral blood. V shed 2 bases and J shed 6 bases, with 22 bases lying between them. Germline CDR1 is SGHTA and CDR2 is FQGTGA. The CDR3 runs to 17 residues. Using RNA transcripts as the source, TCR beta CDR3 regions were amplified. The HTBI primer set drove a first-round RT-PCR of the TCR CDR3. TCRdb reanalysed the multiplex PCR reads using MiXCR and keeps one entry per CDR3 protein. The sample has 500,000 to 800,000 distinct CDR3 sequences; around 13% are singletons. This clonotype was seen only a few times. Antigen unknown.

This sequence joins TRBV7-3 and TRBJ1-2, with a tentative D call TRBD1 (6 bases). This TCR was recovered from a woman aged 50 to 65 with Graves' ophthalmopathy. The sequenced material came from blood. CDR3 nucleotide sequence: TGTGCCAGCAGCTTATTCGACAGGTCGACCTCCCAGGATGGCTACACCTTC. As protein: CASSLFDRSTSQDGYTF.